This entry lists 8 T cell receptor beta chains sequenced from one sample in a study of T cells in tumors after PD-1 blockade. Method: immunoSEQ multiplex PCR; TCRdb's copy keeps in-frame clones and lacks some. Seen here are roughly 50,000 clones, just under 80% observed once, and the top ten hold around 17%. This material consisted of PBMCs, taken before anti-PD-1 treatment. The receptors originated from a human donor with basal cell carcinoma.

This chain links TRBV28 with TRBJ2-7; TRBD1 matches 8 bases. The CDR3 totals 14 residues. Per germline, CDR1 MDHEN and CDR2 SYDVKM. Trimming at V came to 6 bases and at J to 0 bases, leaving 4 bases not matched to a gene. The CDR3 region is CASSGTGSSYEQYF. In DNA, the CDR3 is TGTGCCAGCAGCGGGACAGGAAGCTCCTACGAGCAGTACTTC. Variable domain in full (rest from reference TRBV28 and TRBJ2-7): DVKVTQSSRYLVKRTGEKVFLECVQDMDHENMFWYRQDPGLGLRLIYFSYDVKMKEKGDIPEGYSVSREKKERFSLILESASTNQTSMYLCASSGTGSSYEQYFGPGTRLTVT.

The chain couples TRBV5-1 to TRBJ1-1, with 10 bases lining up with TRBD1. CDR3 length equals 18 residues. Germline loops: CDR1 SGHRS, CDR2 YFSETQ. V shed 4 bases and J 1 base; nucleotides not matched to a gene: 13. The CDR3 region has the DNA TGCGCCAGCAGCAGAAGGGACAGGGGCATTTTAACGAACACTGAAGCTTTCTTT. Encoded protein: CASSRRDRGILTNTEAFF.

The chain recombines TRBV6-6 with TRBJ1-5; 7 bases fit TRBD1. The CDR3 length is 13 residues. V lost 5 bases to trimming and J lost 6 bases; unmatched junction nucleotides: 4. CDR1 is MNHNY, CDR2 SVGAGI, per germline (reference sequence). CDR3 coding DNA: TGTGCCAGCAGTGACAGGGTTTTTCAGCCCCAGCATTTT. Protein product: CASSDRVFQPQHF.

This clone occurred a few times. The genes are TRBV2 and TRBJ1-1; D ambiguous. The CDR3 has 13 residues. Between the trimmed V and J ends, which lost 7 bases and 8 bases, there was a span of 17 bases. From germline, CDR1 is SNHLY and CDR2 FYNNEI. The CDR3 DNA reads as TGTGCCAGCACCCCGTCGTTGGCGATCGAAGCTTTCTTT. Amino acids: CASTPSLAIEAFF.

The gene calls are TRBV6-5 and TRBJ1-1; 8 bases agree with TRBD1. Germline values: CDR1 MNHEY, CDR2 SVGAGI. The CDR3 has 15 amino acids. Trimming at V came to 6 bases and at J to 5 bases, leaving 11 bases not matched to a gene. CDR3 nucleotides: TGTGCCAGCAGGCCAGGGGGCGAATCGAATACTGAAGCTTTCTTT. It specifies CASRPGGESNTEAFF.

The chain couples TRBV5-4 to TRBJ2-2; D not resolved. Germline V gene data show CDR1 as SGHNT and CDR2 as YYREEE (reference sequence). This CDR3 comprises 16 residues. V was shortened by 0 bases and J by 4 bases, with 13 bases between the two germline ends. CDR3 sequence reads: CASSLAKSKGTGELFF. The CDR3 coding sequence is TGTGCCAGCAGCTTGGCAAAGAGCAAAGGCACCGGGGAGCTGTTTTTT.

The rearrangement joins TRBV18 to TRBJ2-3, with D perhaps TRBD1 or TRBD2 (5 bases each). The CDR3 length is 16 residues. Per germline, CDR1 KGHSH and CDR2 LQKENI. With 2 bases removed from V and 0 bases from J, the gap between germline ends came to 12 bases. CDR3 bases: TGTGCCAGCTCACCAGACAGAAGGACTAGCACAGATACGCAGTATTTT. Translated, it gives CASSPDRRTSTDTQYF.

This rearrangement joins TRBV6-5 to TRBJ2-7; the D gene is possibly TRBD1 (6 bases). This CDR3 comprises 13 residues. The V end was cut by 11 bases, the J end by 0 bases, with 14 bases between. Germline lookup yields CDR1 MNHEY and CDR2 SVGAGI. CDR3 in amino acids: CACGRGNSYEQYF. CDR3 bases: TGTGCCTGCGGCAGGGGCAACTCCTACGAGCAGTACTTC.